This TCR beta chain is from a study of shared clonotypes between healthy human individuals. Approximately 210 ng DNA, around 30,000 T cell genomes, went into each sorted-subset replicate PCR. Only in-frame clones appear in the TCRdb table, and some are missing; sequencing was by immunoSEQ multiplex PCR. The sample shows about 2 million clones, approximately 95% of them seen only once. General study findings and limits: Across subsets, estimated richness was generally greater for naive than for memory populations.

CD45RO-negative cells were positively selected for CCR7, leaving out terminally differentiated effector memory CD45RA+ cells. Germline V gene data show CDR1 as LNHDA and CDR2 as SQIVND (reference sequence). This CDR3 comprises 16 residues. Trimming removed 3 bases at V and 2 bases at J, with 16 bases between. About this clone itself: Its target is unknown.

The chain is built from TRBV19 and TRBJ2-5; tentative D call: TRBD2 (7 bases). Source material: naive CD8+ T cells sorted from blood. This receptor was obtained from a man aged 18-30 years in good health. In DNA form, the CDR3 reads TGTGCCAGTAGTATCGGGGCGGGGGCGTCTCAAGAGACCCAGTACTTC. It is translated as CASSIGAGASQETQYF. Based on the CDR3 plus reference TRBV19 and TRBJ2-5, the full variable domain is DGGITQSPKYLFRKEGQNVTLSCEQNLNHDAMYWYRQDPGQGLRLIYYSQIVNDFQKGDIAEGYSVSREKKESFPLTVTSAQKNPTAFYLCASSIGAGASQETQYFGPGTRLLVL.